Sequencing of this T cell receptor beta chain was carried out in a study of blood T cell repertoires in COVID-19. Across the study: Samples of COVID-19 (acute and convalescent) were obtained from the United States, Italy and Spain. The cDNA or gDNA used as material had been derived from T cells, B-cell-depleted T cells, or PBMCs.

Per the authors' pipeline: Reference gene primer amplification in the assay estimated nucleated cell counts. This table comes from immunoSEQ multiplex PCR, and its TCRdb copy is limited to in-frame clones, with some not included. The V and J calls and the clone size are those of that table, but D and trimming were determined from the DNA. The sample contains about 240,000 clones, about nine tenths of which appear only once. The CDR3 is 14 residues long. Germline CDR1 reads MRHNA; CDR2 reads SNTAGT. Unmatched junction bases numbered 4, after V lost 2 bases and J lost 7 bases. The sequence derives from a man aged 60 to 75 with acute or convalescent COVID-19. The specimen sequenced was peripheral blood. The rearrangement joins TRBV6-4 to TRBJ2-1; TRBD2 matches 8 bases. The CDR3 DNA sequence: TGTGCCAGCAGTGACAGGCTAGCGGGTAATGAGCAGTTCTTC. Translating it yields CASSDRLAGNEQFF.